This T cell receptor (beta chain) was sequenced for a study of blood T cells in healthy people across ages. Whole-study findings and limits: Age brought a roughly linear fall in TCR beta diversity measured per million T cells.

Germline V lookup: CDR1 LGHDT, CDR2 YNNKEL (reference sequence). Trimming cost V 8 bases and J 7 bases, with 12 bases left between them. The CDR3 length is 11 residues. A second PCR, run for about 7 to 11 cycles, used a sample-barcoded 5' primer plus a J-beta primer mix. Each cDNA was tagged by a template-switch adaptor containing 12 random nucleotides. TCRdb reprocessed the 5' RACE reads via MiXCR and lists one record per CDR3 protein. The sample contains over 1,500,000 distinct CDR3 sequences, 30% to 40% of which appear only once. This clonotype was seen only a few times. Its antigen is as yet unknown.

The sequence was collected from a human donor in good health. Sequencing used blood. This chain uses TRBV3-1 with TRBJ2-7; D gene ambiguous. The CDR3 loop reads CASQGLREQYF. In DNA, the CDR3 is TGTGCCAGCCAAGGGTTGAGAGAGCAGTACTTC.